A single sample is the source of the 25 T cell receptor beta chains below, sequenced in a study of blood T cell repertoires in COVID-19. Measured with immunoSEQ multiplex PCR; TCRdb has only the in-frame clones, and not every one. The sample has around 320,000 clones; around 91% are singletons. What was sequenced was PBMCs or T cells enriched from blood (not recorded which). Every receptor here comes from a woman under 30 with acute COVID-19.

The V gene is TRBV30, the J gene TRBJ2-1, with TRBD2 matching 8 bases. From germline, CDR1 is GTSNPN and CDR2 SVGIG (reference sequence). After removal of 3 bases from V and 4 bases from J, the junction contained 8 bases not matched to a gene. The length of the CDR3 is 15 residues. The CDR3 DNA is TGTGCCTGGAGCAATACAGCGGGAGATTACAATGAGCAGTTCTTC. Amino acids: CAWSNTAGDYNEQFF.

The chain links TRBV11-2 to TRBJ1-5, with D perhaps TRBD1 (6 bases). Germline V CDR1 and CDR2: SGHAT, FQNNGV. This CDR3 has 15 amino acids. Trimming removed 4 bases from V and 4 bases from J, with 14 bases in between. The CDR3 loop reads CASSWRGRGNQPQHF. CDR3 DNA: TGTGCCAGCAGCTGGCGGGGGCGGGGGAATCAGCCCCAGCATTTT.

CDR3: CASSMGKASGRWGRNEQFF. The CDR3 coding sequence is TGTGCCAGTAGTATGGGTAAGGCTAGCGGGAGATGGGGAAGGAATGAGCAGTTCTTC. The chain links TRBV19 to TRBJ2-1; 10 bases map to TRBD2. Germline assignment: CDR1 LNHDA and CDR2 SQIVND (reference sequence). CDR3 length: 19 residues. V lost 3 bases, J lost 7 bases, and 18 bases stayed unmatched.

The J gene is TRBJ2-2, the V gene TRBV28, with 12 bases that match TRBD2. CDR1 MDHEN and CDR2 SYDVKM come from the germline V gene. The CDR3 loop spans 15 amino acids. The V segment lost 4 bases and the J segment 13 bases; nucleotides outside the gene matches: 10. This CDR3 reads CASSSGTSGSRGLFF. The CDR3 nucleotides are TGTGCCAGCAGTTCAGGGACTAGCGGGTCCCGGGGGCTGTTTTTT. The whole variable domain, filled in from reference TRBV28 and TRBJ2-2, reads DVKVTQSSRYLVKRTGEKVFLECVQDMDHENMFWYRQDPGLGLRLIYFSYDVKMKEKGDIPEGYSVSREKKERFSLILESASTNQTSMYLCASSSGTSGSRGLFFGEGSRLTVL.

This chain joins TRBV28 and TRBJ2-5; D possibly corresponds to TRBD1 (5 bases). Per germline, CDR1 MDHEN and CDR2 SYDVKM. V gave up 4 bases and J gave up 4 bases, with 13 bases separating them. The CDR3 length is 14 residues. The CDR3 bases are TGTGCCAGCAGTTCTCGCAGGGTTGGAGAGACCCAGTACTTC. Amino acids: CASSSRRVGETQYF.

This chain connects TRBV7-9 to TRBJ2-1; D possibly corresponds to TRBD2 (6 bases). Germline V CDR1 and CDR2: SEHNR, FQNEAQ (reference sequence). There are 15 residues in the CDR3. The ends were cut back, 5 bases at V and 0 bases at J, with 11 bases in the middle. CDR3 sequence: CASSARLGSYNEQFF. CDR3 DNA: TGTGCCAGCAGCGCCCGACTAGGCTCCTACAATGAGCAGTTCTTC.

The rearrangement joins TRBV28 to TRBJ1-2; TRBD1 matches 9 bases. CDR3 size: 17 residues. CDR1 is MDHEN, CDR2 SYDVKM, per germline. With V trimmed by 5 bases and J by 4 bases, 14 bases remained unmatched. CDR3 nucleotide sequence: TGTGCCAGCAGTACTCTCCGGGACAGGGAGGAAAGCTATGGCTACACCTTC. It specifies CASSTLRDREESYGYTF.

V gene TRBV6-2 or TRBV6-3 combines with J gene TRBJ2-7; TRBD2 matches 10 bases. The ends lost 2 bases at V and 3 bases at J; junction bases unmatched: 7. Germline assignment: CDR1 MNHEY and CDR2 SVGEGT. This CDR3 region has 16 residues. The CDR3, as DNA: TGTGCCAGCAGTTACGGGGCTAGCGGGAGTATCTACGAGCAGTACTTC. Amino acids: CASSYGASGSIYEQYF.

The genes are TRBV2 and TRBJ2-5, with 13 bases fitting TRBD2. Germline V gives CDR1 SNHLY, CDR2 FYNNEI. The CDR3 is made up of 15 amino acids. V lost 8 bases to trimming and J lost 1 base; unmatched junction nucleotides: 4. CDR3 amino acids: CASGGTSGTQETQYF. DNA for the CDR3: TGTGCCAGCGGGGGGACTAGCGGGACCCAAGAGACCCAGTACTTC. Using reference TRBV2 and TRBJ2-5 for the parts outside the CDR3, the full variable domain is EPEVTQTPSHQVTQMGQEVILRCVPISNHLYFYWYRQILGQKVEFLVSFYNNEISEKSEIFDDQFSVERPDGSNFTLKIRSTKLEDSAMYFCASGGTSGTQETQYFGPGTRLLVL.

This clone was recorded many times. The J gene is TRBJ1-1, the V gene TRBV11-2, with 9 bases identical to TRBD1. The CDR3 spans 17 residues. The ends lost 1 base at V and 0 bases at J; junction bases unmatched: 6. Germline CDR1 is SGHAT and CDR2 is FQNNGV. The CDR3 reads CASSLVVGTGLNTEAFF. For the CDR3, the DNA is TGTGCCAGCAGCTTAGTGGTTGGGACAGGGCTGAACACTGAAGCTTTCTTT.

V and J are TRBV19 and TRBJ1-5; 7 nucleotides match TRBD1. Germline V gene data show CDR1 as LNHDA and CDR2 as SQIVND (reference sequence). CDR3 size: 13 residues. Trimming at V came to 11 bases and at J to 4 bases, leaving 8 bases not matched to a gene. CDR3 bases: TGTGCCGCACAGGGGACACTTAATCAGCCCCAGCATTTT. Translating it yields CAAQGTLNQPQHF.

This chain connects TRBV6-5 to TRBJ1-4, with a tentative D call TRBD1 (6 bases). Germline assignment: CDR1 MNHEY and CDR2 SVGAGI. This CDR3 region has 15 residues. With 5 bases removed from V and 7 bases from J, the gap between germline ends came to 17 bases. The CDR3 is CASSIHRAGGEKLFF. The CDR3 DNA sequence: TGTGCCAGCAGTATACACAGGGCCGGCGGTGAAAAACTGTTTTTT.

The chain combines TRBV27 with TRBJ2-2, with a weak D call TRBD1 (5 bases). This CDR3 has 16 amino acids. Looked up from germline, CDR1 is MNHEY and CDR2 is SMNVEV (reference sequence). V lost 1 base and J lost 4, with 13 bases in between. The CDR3 protein is CASSLLVGRGTGELFF. CDR3 nucleotide sequence: TGTGCCAGCAGTTTATTGGTGGGGCGAGGCACCGGGGAGCTGTTTTTT.

The chain uses TRBV5-4 and TRBJ2-3; 9 bases line up with TRBD2. This CDR3 is built from 17 residues. J lost 3 bases, V lost 3 bases, and 11 bases had no gene match. The germline V gene has CDR1 SGHNT and CDR2 YYREEE (reference sequence). The CDR3 protein is CASSSGTDSGRTDTQYF. CDR3 DNA sequence: TGTGCCAGCAGCTCTGGGACGGATAGCGGGAGAACAGATACGCAGTATTTT.

This chain links TRBV6-5 with TRBJ2-7; TRBD2 is a possible D gene (6 bases). Trimming pared 2 bases from V and 3 bases from J, leaving 11 bases between. Germline V gene sequence: CDR1 MNHEY, CDR2 SVGAGI. The CDR3 length is 14 residues. In nucleotides, the CDR3 is TGTGCCAGCAGTTACGGGAGGCTAGACTACGAGCAGTACTTC. Its protein is CASSYGRLDYEQYF.

The chain has TRBV7-3 and TRBJ1-1; a possible D gene is TRBD1 (5 bases). Between the trimmed V and J ends, which lost 2 bases and 0 bases, there was a span of 13 bases. This CDR3 comprises 16 residues. Germline-derived CDR1 and CDR2 are SGHTA and FQGTGA. The CDR3 loop is CASSLLPGQVNTEAFF. CDR3 bases: TGTGCCAGCAGCTTACTTCCAGGGCAGGTGAACACTGAAGCTTTCTTT.

The chain combines TRBV15 with TRBJ1-1, with D possibly TRBD1 on 5 matching bases. Germline V lookup: CDR1 LNHNV, CDR2 YYDKDF (reference sequence). This CDR3 has 12 amino acids. V dropped 5 bases and J dropped 3 bases, with 7 bases sitting between them. The CDR3 region is CATSEGDTEAFF. CDR3 DNA sequence: TGTGCCACCAGCGAAGGGGACACTGAAGCTTTCTTT.

The rearrangement uses TRBV12-3 or TRBV12-4 and TRBJ2-1; D gene uncertain. This CDR3 has 13 residues. Trimming took off 6 bases at V and 7 bases at J, with 13 bases between the two ends. CDR3 protein: CASSTGFLNEQFF. As DNA, the CDR3 is TGTGCCAGCAGCACCGGGTTCTTGAATGAGCAGTTCTTC.

Here the CDR3 reads CASSLPGLSYEQYF. The CDR3 region has the DNA TGTGCCAGCAGCTTGCCAGGCCTATCCTACGAGCAGTACTTC. The J gene is TRBJ2-7, the V gene TRBV5-8, with unresolved D. Germline CDR1 reads SGHTS; CDR2 reads YDEGEE. This CDR3 has 14 amino acids. The ends were cut back, 1 base at V and 1 base at J, with 9 bases in the middle.

The chain recombines TRBV29-1 with TRBJ1-1, with 8 nucleotides matching TRBD1. Germline CDR1 is SQVTM and CDR2 is ANQGSEA. The CDR3 has 10 residues. The J segment lost 9 bases and the V segment lost 6 bases, leaving 3 bases of the junction unmatched. This chain's CDR3 is CSVGQAKAFF. The CDR3 bases are TGCAGCGTGGGACAGGCCAAAGCTTTCTTT.

V is TRBV14 and J is TRBJ1-4; the D is unclear. From germline, CDR1 is SGHDN and CDR2 FVKESK. Trimming pared 0 bases from V and 4 bases from J, leaving 12 bases between. The length of the CDR3 is 16 residues. The CDR3 coding sequence is TGTGCCAGCAGCCAAGATTTTGGAACAGTTAATGAAAAACTGTTTTTT. It specifies CASSQDFGTVNEKLFF.

This clone was seen only a few times. The chain recombines TRBV24-1 with TRBJ1-3, with 7 nucleotides matching TRBD1. Germline values: CDR1 KGHDR, CDR2 SFDVKD. V dropped 9 bases and J dropped 3; count of bases not matched to a gene: 4. This CDR3 is 13 amino acids long. CDR3 loop: CATEGDSGNTIYF. CDR3 bases: TGTGCCACCGAGGGGGACAGTGGAAACACCATATATTTT.

V and J are TRBV5-1 and TRBJ2-3, with D perhaps matching TRBD2 (5 bases). The V gene's germline CDR1 is SGHRS and CDR2 YFSETQ. CDR3 length: 16 amino acids. The V end lost 0 bases, the J end lost 0 bases, and 11 bases lay between the germline ends. The CDR3 sequence is CASSLGDRGSTDTQYF. DNA of the CDR3: TGCGCCAGCAGCTTGGGAGACCGAGGGAGCACAGATACGCAGTATTTT.

The V gene is TRBV27, the J gene TRBJ1-6, with no clear D. Deletions cut 6 bases from V and 13 bases from J, with 13 bases between. The CDR3 consists of 12 residues. Germline V gene sequence: CDR1 MNHEY, CDR2 SMNVEV (reference sequence). The CDR3 here is CASSLPGGPLHF. The CDR3 DNA reads TGTGCCAGCAGCCTCCCCGGAGGTCCCCTCCACTTT.

The chain joins TRBV7-2 to TRBJ2-1; D is uncertain. The CDR3 consists of 12 residues. Germline CDR1 and CDR2: SGHTA and FQGNSA. The V and J ends lost 1 base and 7 bases respectively, with 5 bases between them. CDR3: CASSLDQNEQFF. The CDR3 DNA reads as TGTGCCAGCAGCTTAGATCAGAATGAGCAGTTCTTC.